The T cell receptor beta chain under discussion was sequenced for a study of regulatory T cells in long-lasting Graves disease. Turning to the study itself: Graves' patients diagnosed newly had used antithyroid drugs under 3 months.

Germline assignment: CDR1 KGHSH and CDR2 LQKENI. The germline V and J ends were trimmed by 3 bases and 5 bases, with 13 bases remaining between them. The CDR3 is 14 residues long. The TCR beta library used iRepertoire HTBI primers with Arm-PCR amplification of CDR3. MiXCR, applied by TCRdb to the multiplex PCR reads, yields one record per CDR3 protein. The sample lists about 360,000 distinct CDR3 sequences; 15% to 20% were seen once. Sample time point: newly diagnosed GD, antithyroid drugs for less than 3 months. Isolated PBMC RNA provided the starting material for the TCR library. Study conclusions and caveats: Newly diagnosed Graves' patients exceeded persistent ones in TCR diversity.

This clonotype was recorded many times. Its cognate antigen is unknown. These data are also associated with another study on T cells in Graves' hyperthyroidism and ophthalmopathy. From that study: Hyperthyroidism patients were newly diagnosed, had disease duration under 2 months, and were aged 18 to 65 years.

The source is a young woman with Graves disease. Sequenced here: peripheral blood mononuclear cells (PBMCs), sampled at new diagnosis, from a patient treated with antithyroid drugs. The rearrangement links TRBV18 to TRBJ2-5; perhaps D is TRBD1 or TRBD2 (5 bases each). The CDR3 here is CASSPGTSRETQYF. The CDR3 DNA reads as TGTGCCAGCTCACCCGGGACGAGCCGGGAGACCCAGTACTTC.